The 4 T cell receptor beta chains below were found in one sample sequenced in a study of blood T cell repertoires in COVID-19. Profiling relied on immunoSEQ multiplex PCR, and the TCRdb table lists in-frame clones only, not all of them. Among nearly 110,000 clones, approximately 80% were seen once, and the ten largest hold approximately 4.5%. Sequencing was carried out using peripheral blood. All receptors derive from a man aged 65 to 79 with acute or convalescent COVID-19.

This chain joins TRBV9 and TRBJ1-3; the D gene is possibly TRBD1 (5 bases). This CDR3 has 16 amino acids. Germline lookup yields CDR1 SGDLS and CDR2 YYNGEE. Trimming removed 1 base at V and 0 bases at J, with 11 bases between. CDR3 in DNA: TGTGCCAGCAGCGTAATCGGGGGTATCTCTGGAAACACCATATATTTT. It encodes CASSVIGGISGNTIYF.

The CDR3 region is CASSPTSGQETQYF. The CDR3 coding sequence is TGTGCCAGTTCGCCGACTAGCGGCCAAGAGACCCAGTACTTC. The gene calls are TRBV7-9 and TRBJ2-5, with 9 bases identical to TRBD2. The CDR3 is 14 amino acids. Germline assignment: CDR1 SEHNR and CDR2 FQNEAQ (reference sequence). J was trimmed by 1 base and V by 9 bases; bases with no gene match: 6.

CDR3 residues: CASSFSGAETQYF. CDR3 in DNA: TGTGCCAGCAGCTTTTCTGGAGCAGAGACCCAGTACTTC. The chain combines TRBV7-3 with TRBJ2-5, with D unresolved. The V gene lost 3 bases and the J gene lost 4 bases, with 9 bases spanning the gap. Germline-derived CDR1 and CDR2 are SGHTA and FQGTGA. The length of the CDR3 is 13 residues.

The V and J genes are TRBV6-2 or TRBV6-3 and TRBJ2-1; TRBD2 matches 7 bases. Germline CDR1 is MNHEY and CDR2 is SVGEGT. With V trimmed by 2 bases and J by 4 bases, 11 bases remained unmatched. This CDR3 has 17 residues. This CDR3 is CASSYMKAGLQYNEQFF. The CDR3 coding sequence is TGTGCCAGCAGTTACATGAAAGCGGGACTCCAATACAATGAGCAGTTCTTC.